The clone carrying this T cell receptor (beta chain) showed up just a few times. These data come from a study of response to subunit inactivated influenza vaccine. This CDR3 region has 15 residues. Trimming shortened V by 1 base and J by 4 bases, and 11 bases separated the two germline ends. CDR1 is SEHNR, CDR2 FQNEAQ, per germline (reference sequence). TCRdb itself ran the RT-PCR reads through MiXCR, one entry per CDR3 protein. The sample lists about 570,000 distinct CDR3 sequences, over 9.5% occurring once. The sequences come from PBMCs from blood, collected on the day of vaccination. J is TRBJ2-1 and V is TRBV7-9; D possibly corresponds to TRBD1 (6 bases). This receptor was taken from a man in his fifties who received an inactivated influenza vaccine. CDR3 in amino acids: CASSLGPQGYNEQFF. CDR3 in DNA: TGTGCCAGCAGCTTAGGCCCCCAGGGGTACAATGAGCAGTTCTTC.